The next 18 T cell receptor beta chains were all read from a single sample in a study of blood T cells in healthy people across ages. A second PCR, run for about 7 to 11 cycles, used a sample-barcoded 5' primer plus a J-beta primer mix. TCRdb called the 5' RACE reads again in MiXCR, with one record for every CDR3 protein. The table records around 800,000 distinct CDR3 sequences, 25% to 30% of them present only once. These sequences were also reported in another study, on T cells of mothers and their children.

Input material: blood. These receptors came from a boy between 10 and 17 years old in good health.

This clonotype was seen only once. Here the CDR3 DNA reads TGCGCCAGCAGCTCGATTGCGGGCACTGAAGCTTTCTTT. It yields the protein CASSSIAGTEAFF. The chain links TRBV5-1 to TRBJ1-1; D gene ambiguous. Trimming removed 3 bases at V and 4 bases at J, with 10 bases between. Germline CDR1 is SGHRS and CDR2 is YFSETQ. The CDR3 runs to 13 residues.

The chain employs TRBV29-1 and TRBJ2-5; 8 bases fit TRBD1. CDR1 is SQVTM and CDR2 is ANQGSEA in the germline V gene. This CDR3 has 13 residues. The ends lost 3 bases at V and 6 bases at J; junction bases unmatched: 6. CDR3 sequence: CSVDRGREKTQYF. CDR3 sequence (DNA): TGCAGCGTTGACAGGGGGCGAGAAAAGACCCAGTACTTC.

This clonotype has just a few counts. The chain has TRBV11-2 and TRBJ1-2; the D is unclear. This CDR3 has 13 residues. V dropped 4 bases and J dropped 3 bases, with 9 bases sitting between them. Germline V CDR1 and CDR2: SGHAT, FQNNGV. In DNA form, the CDR3 reads TGTGCCAGCAGCTCGGGTAACGACTATGGCTACACCTTC. This codes for CASSSGNDYGYTF.

The V and J genes are TRBV7-2 and TRBJ2-3; TRBD2 agrees at 7 bases. Germline V gene sequence: CDR1 SGHTA, CDR2 FQGNSA. This CDR3 spans 14 amino acids. J gave up 3 bases and V 7 bases, and 7 bases lay outside the gene matches. The CDR3 DNA sequence: TGTGCCAGCACCGGGGGAGGGGTTACAGATACGCAGTATTTT. Amino acid sequence: CASTGGGVTDTQYF.

This clonotype was found many times. V and J are TRBV20-1 and TRBJ2-5; a possible D gene is TRBD2 (6 bases). Germline loops: CDR1 DFQATT, CDR2 SNEGSKA (reference sequence). CDR3 size: 12 residues. Trimming cost V 5 bases and J 3 bases, with 10 bases left between them. CDR3 residues: CSARGGEETQYF. The CDR3 nucleotides read TGCAGTGCTCGGGGCGGGGAAGAGACCCAGTACTTC.

CDR3 coding DNA: TGTGCCAGCAGTTTGACATCCGGGAACACTGAAGCTTTCTTT. The encoded protein is CASSLTSGNTEAFF. The V call is TRBV27, the J call TRBJ1-1; no clear D gene. This CDR3 contains 14 residues. V was pared by 3 bases and J by 1 base, with 9 bases between. Germline CDR1 reads MNHEY; CDR2 reads SMNVEV (reference sequence).

The J gene is TRBJ2-3, the V gene TRBV25-1; D is perhaps TRBD1 or TRBD2 (5 bases each). V was clipped by 3 bases and J by 6 bases, with 16 bases between them. This CDR3 has 15 residues. In germline, CDR1 is MGHDK, CDR2 SYGVNS. The CDR3 spells CASSEASGRVDTQYF. The CDR3, as DNA: TGTGCCAGCAGTGAGGCGTCAGGGCGGGTGGATACGCAGTATTTT.

This clonotype was seen repeatedly, ten times or more. The junction departs from the called germline gene at one end, perhaps through a read error. The gene calls are TRBV12-3 or TRBV12-4 and TRBJ2-1; D unresolved. This CDR3 has 11 amino acids. Here the CDR3 reads CASSFLNEQFF. CDR3 coding DNA: TGCGCCAGCAGCTTCCTCAATGAGCAGTTCTTC.

The chain couples TRBV12-3 or TRBV12-4 to TRBJ1-5, with D maybe TRBD1 (5 bases). Trimming removed 0 bases from V and 6 bases from J, with 12 bases in between. CDR3 length: 15 amino acids. The CDR3 sequence is CASSLARGFGQPQHF. The DNA for the CDR3 is TGTGCCAGCAGTTTAGCGCGGGGGTTCGGTCAGCCCCAGCATTTT.

This clonotype was seen ten or more times. The chain is built from TRBV7-6 and TRBJ2-1, with D possibly being TRBD2 (6 bases). Gene TRBJ2-7 matches the end of the DNA better, so the J call may be wrong. Germline assignment: CDR1 SGHVS and CDR2 FNYEAQ. This CDR3 is 14 amino acids long. The CDR3 DNA reads TGTGCCAGCAGCCCCCCAGGAGGGACCTACGAGCAGTACTTC. It is translated as CASSPPGGTYEQYF.

The chain combines TRBV29-1 with TRBJ2-5; D not certain. The J call may not be correct, given that the DNA end is closer to TRBJ2-7. The V gene's germline CDR1 is SQVTM and CDR2 ANQGSEA. This CDR3 is 14 amino acids long. The CDR3: CSVEDLRLSYEQYF. The CDR3 bases are TGCAGCGTTGAAGATCTGAGGCTCTCCTACGAGCAGTACTTC.

The sample holds a few counts of this clonotype. The chain employs TRBV5-1 and TRBJ1-5; D perhaps matches TRBD1 (6 bases). V was clipped by 1 base and J by 0 bases, with 8 bases between them. The CDR3 runs to 15 residues. The germline gives CDR1 SGHRS, CDR2 YFSETQ. This CDR3 is CASSLYRDSNQPQHF. For the CDR3, the DNA is TGCGCCAGCAGCTTGTACAGGGATAGCAATCAGCCCCAGCATTTT.

In its sample, this clonotype was seen a few times. CDR3 loop: CASSPARGRVDEKLFF. The CDR3 DNA is TGTGCCAGCAGTCCCGCACGGGGTAGGGTAGATGAAAAACTGTTTTTT. This chain uses TRBV6-6 with TRBJ1-4, with D unresolved. V was cut by 5 bases and J by 6 bases, with 19 bases left in between. This CDR3 has 16 residues. Germline V gives CDR1 MNHNY, CDR2 SVGAGI (reference sequence).

This clonotype was observed a few times. The rearrangement links TRBV29-1 to TRBJ2-1; a weak D match, TRBD1 (5 bases). Germline CDR1 and CDR2: SQVTM and ANQGSEA. The CDR3 consists of 11 residues. The ends were cut back, 6 bases at V and 4 bases at J, with 7 bases in the middle. This chain's CDR3 is CSVRQYNEQFF. The CDR3 DNA reads as TGCAGCGTCCGACAGTACAATGAGCAGTTCTTC.

In nucleotides, the CDR3 is TGTGCCAGCAGCTTGGGGACGATCCAGATCTATGGCTACACCTTC. Residues: CASSLGTIQIYGYTF. The chain has TRBV7-3 and TRBJ1-2; D may be TRBD1 (5 bases). Germline V gene lookup returns CDR1 SGHTA and CDR2 FQGTGA. With 3 bases removed from V and 4 bases from J, the gap between germline ends came to 15 bases. The CDR3 length is 15 residues. Complete variable domain (other parts from reference TRBV7-3 and TRBJ1-2): GAGVSQTPSNKVTEKGKYVELRCDPISGHTALYWYRQSLGQGPEFLIYFQGTGAADDSGLPNDRFFAVRPEGSVSTLKIQRTERGDSAVYLCASSLGTIQIYGYTFGSGTRLTVV.

This clonotype has a handful of counts. This rearrangement joins TRBV6-1 to TRBJ1-5; D is unclear. The CDR3 extends over 22 amino acids. CDR1 and CDR2 from the germline V gene are MNHNS and SASEGT. The germline V and J ends were trimmed by 1 base and 3 bases, with 31 bases remaining between them. The CDR3 nucleotides are TGTGCCAGCAGTGAAGACCTTATCCGTGGTTTTAGGACGAGACATTACAATCAGCCCCAGCATTTT. Translating gives CASSEDLIRGFRTRHYNQPQHF.

This rearrangement joins TRBV20-1 to TRBJ1-5; the D gene is possibly TRBD1 (5 bases). This CDR3 comprises 15 residues. V lost 0 bases, J lost 0 bases, and 9 bases lay in between. Germline loops: CDR1 DFQATT, CDR2 SNEGSKA (reference sequence). The CDR3 sequence is CSARDRDYSNQPQHF. The CDR3, as DNA: TGCAGTGCTAGAGACAGGGATTATAGCAATCAGCCCCAGCATTTT.

The chain is built from TRBV4-1 and TRBJ1-3; 8 bases match TRBD1. CDR1 and CDR2 from the germline V gene are MGHRA and YSYEKL. J gave up 5 bases and V 2 bases, and 5 bases lay outside the gene matches. The CDR3 length is 15 residues. The CDR3 protein is CASSQPTGARNTIYF. The CDR3 DNA reads TGCGCCAGCAGCCAACCGACAGGGGCTAGAAACACCATATATTTT.